This T cell receptor beta chain was sequenced during a study of cytomegalovirus exposure and HLA in healthy donors. A few counts support this clone. Antigen unknown. The study, taken as a whole, reports: In a later analysis, a missense DCLRE1C variant was linked to TCR beta V- and J-gene trimming. The authors later found most CMV-associated TCR beta chains appeared HLA-restricted. In a later analysis, fewer than 20,000 TCR beta sequences were associated with HLA alleles at 0.05 false discovery rate. In most subjects, TCR beta sequences reportedly gave accurate predictions of HLA-A and HLA-B alleles.

The study ran its PCR with 60 Vbeta and 13 Jbeta primers. Sequenced by immunoSEQ multiplex PCR; TCRdb stores in-frame clones only, minus some. The data contain 85,000 to 120,000 clones, roughly three fifths of them singletons. Germline V CDR1 and CDR2: MNHNY, SVGAGI (reference sequence). The length of the CDR3 is 16 residues. The sequenced sample was PBMCs. This receptor was taken from a human donor in good health. The chain joins TRBV6-6 to TRBJ2-5; TRBD2 is a possible D gene (5 bases). With the DNA end fitting TRBJ2-7 better, the J assignment may be wrong. The CDR3: CASSTRSGRGSYEQYF. The CDR3 DNA reads as TGTGCCAGCAGTACACGCTCCGGACGCGGGTCCTACGAGCAGTACTTC.